These T cell receptor beta chains were read from a single sample in a study of CD8 T cells in Susac syndrome. TCRdb re-called the immunoSEQ multiplex PCR reads through MiXCR, storing one row per CDR3 protein. The table has over 100,000 distinct CDR3 sequences, over 95% seen once. Sequenced input: CD4+ T cells from PBMCs. These TCRs come from a human donor with Susac syndrome. CDR3s include the opening cysteine and the closing phenylalanine or tryptophan. Fields, in order: V gene, J gene, D gene, clone size, CDR3 DNA, CDR3 protein. The D gene is left open where the match is weak. Clone size appears in some rows only: once, few, many, or a class for an expanded clone.

>TRBV7-8|TRBJ2-5|.|.
TGTGCCAGCGGGAGGAGCGGAGAGACCCAGTACTTC
CASGRSGETQYF
>TRBV7-3|TRBJ1-1|TRBD1|.
TGTGCCAGCAGCCAAATGGGACAGGGGGCTAGTGAAGCTTTCTTT
CASSQMGQGASEAFF
>TRBV30|TRBJ2-1|TRBD2|.
TGTGCTCAGAATGGCGGGAGGGCGGATGAGCAGTTCTTC
CAQNGGRADEQFF
>TRBV20-1|TRBJ2-1|TRBD2|.
TGCAGTGCTAGAGACGCTAGCGGGATTGAACAGTTCTTC
CSARDASGIEQFF
>TRBV14|TRBJ2-4|.|.
TGTGCCAGCAGCCAAGGAGGGACGGGGCTCGTAGCCAAAAACATTCAGTACTTC
CASSQGGTGLVAKNIQYF
>TRBV20-1|TRBJ1-1|.|.
TGCAGTGCTATCGGGCAGAGGAACACTGAAGCTTTCTTT
CSAIGQRNTEAFF
>TRBV2|TRBJ1-1|.|.
TGTGCCAGCAGCATCCTGGCTAACACTGAAGCTTTCTTT
CASSILANTEAFF
>TRBV27|TRBJ1-2|.|.
TGTGCCAGCAGTCCTACGACGTGGGCGCCCGTCTATGGCTACACCTTC
CASSPTTWAPVYGYTF
>TRBV29-1|TRBJ1-2|.|.
TGCAGCGTGTCGGGGGGCAAGGGCTACACCTTC
CSVSGGKGYTF
>TRBV28|TRBJ2-5|TRBD2|.
TGTGCCAGCAGTTCCACCCCTACTAGCGGGGAGACCCAGTACTTC
CASSSTPTSGETQYF
>TRBV20-1|TRBJ2-7|TRBD2|.
TGCAGTGCTAAACTAGCGGCAGCCTACGAGCAGTACTTC
CSAKLAAAYEQYF
>TRBV6-5|TRBJ2-3|.|.
TGTGCCAGCAGTTGGGGAGATACGCAGTATTTT
CASSWGDTQYF
>TRBV20-1|TRBJ2-7|.|.
TGCAGTGCTCTCAACTACGAGCAGTACTTC
CSALNYEQYF
>TRBV30|TRBJ1-2|TRBD1|once
TGTGCCTGGAGGGTAGACAGGGGCTATGGCTACACCTTC
CAWRVDRGYGYTF
>TRBV3-1|TRBJ1-5|.|.
TGTGCCAGCAGCCAAGGAGTAGGGGCGGAAGGCAATCAGCCCCAGCATTTT
CASSQGVGAEGNQPQHF
>TRBV6-2/TRBV6-3|TRBJ2-3|.|.
TGTGCCAGCAGTTACTCTCAAGATACGCAGTATTTT
CASSYSQDTQYF
>TRBV9|TRBJ2-5|.|.
TGTGCCAGCGGGACGGGTCAAGAGACCCAGTACTTC
CASGTGQETQYF
>TRBV28|TRBJ2-1|.|once
TGTGCCGGGGGGGACAGGATCTACAATGAGCAGTTCTTC
CAGGDRIYNEQFF
>TRBV12-3/TRBV12-4|TRBJ2-3|TRBD1|once
TGTGCCAGCAGCCCTAGTCGACAGGGGGCAGGCACAGATACGCAGTATTTT
CASSPSRQGAGTDTQYF
>TRBV12-3/TRBV12-4|TRBJ1-5|.|.
TGTGCCAGCAGCGAGGTGGGGGTAGGCCAGCCCCAGCATTTT
CASSEVGVGQPQHF
>TRBV7-8|TRBJ2-3|.|.
TGTGCCAGCAGCGCCGGCTGGACAGGCACAGATACGCAGTATTTT
CASSAGWTGTDTQYF
>TRBV7-2|TRBJ2-3|TRBD2|.
TGTGCCAGCAGCCGGAGAGCGGGGGAATTGGATACGCAGTATTTT
CASSRRAGELDTQYF
>TRBV20-1|TRBJ2-7|.|.
TGCAGTGCTCTCTACGACCAAAACCTGCCCGAGCAGTACTTC
CSALYDQNLPEQYF
>TRBV7-2|TRBJ2-3|.|.
TGTGCCAGCAGCCCGAACAGGGAAGATACGCAGTATTTT
CASSPNREDTQYF
>TRBV28|TRBJ2-5|TRBD1|.
TGTGCCAGCAGCTCCCGGGACAGGGTAGGAGAGACCCAGTACTTC
CASSSRDRVGETQYF
>TRBV12-3/TRBV12-4|TRBJ2-1|.|.
TGTGCCAGCACCGTTGGGGGGACCTCCTACAATGAGCAGTTCTTC
CASTVGGTSYNEQFF
>TRBV12-3/TRBV12-4|TRBJ1-1|.|.
TGTGCCAGCAGTTTAGCAGTTACTGAAGCTTTCTTT
CASSLAVTEAFF
>TRBV28|TRBJ1-1|.|once
TGTGCCAGCAGGTCCTTCACTGAAGCTTTCTTT
CASRSFTEAFF
>TRBV20-1|TRBJ2-7|.|.
TGCAGTGCCTCCATCAGGGGCCCTGGGATCGAGCAGTACTTC
CSASIRGPGIEQYF
>TRBV30|TRBJ2-7|TRBD1|.
TGTGCCTGGTCCCGTGGGGGGGACAGGGACCTCGGGAGGAACGAGCAGTACTTC
CAWSRGGDRDLGRNEQYF
>TRBV15|TRBJ2-5|.|once
TGTGCCACCAGTTCTAGGGTCCAAGAGACCCAGTACTTC
CATSSRVQETQYF
>TRBV2|TRBJ2-3|.|.
TGTGCCAGTACCCGGTCAGGGCCAGATACGCAGTATTTT
CASTRSGPDTQYF
>TRBV20-1|TRBJ2-1|.|once
TGCAGTGTTATACGCGACGGGAGTAGCGGTGAGCAGTTCTTC
CSVIRDGSSGEQFF
>TRBV29-1|TRBJ1-2|.|.
TGCAGCGTCCTCCCCTACAGGGAAGCTAACTATGGCTACACCTTC
CSVLPYREANYGYTF
>TRBV28|TRBJ2-4|TRBD2|.
TGTGCCAGCAGTCAGCTAGCGGGTCCGCTAGCCAAAAACATTCAGTACTTC
CASSQLAGPLAKNIQYF
>TRBV9|TRBJ2-6|TRBD2|.
TGTGCCAGCAGCGTGAGCGGGAGGATGGGGGCCAACGTCCTGACTTTC
CASSVSGRMGANVLTF
>TRBV19|TRBJ1-2|.|.
TGTGCCAGAGACCAAGGGTATGGCTACACCTTC
CARDQGYGYTF
>TRBV20-1|TRBJ2-5|TRBD2|.
TGCAGTGCTAGAGAAGGACTAGCCCAAGAGACCCAGTACTTC
CSAREGLAQETQYF
>TRBV4-3|TRBJ1-4|.|.
TGCGCCAGCAGGCGGACCCTAAGGAGGGAAAAACTGTTTTTT
CASRRTLRREKLFF
>TRBV27|TRBJ2-5|TRBD1|.
TGTGCCAGCAGTTTAGACAGGGGGCGACGGGAGACCCAGTACTTC
CASSLDRGRRETQYF
>TRBV2|TRBJ2-2|.|.
TGTGCCAGCAGCGCTCCGACAGGAAACACCGGGGAGCTGTTTTTT
CASSAPTGNTGELFF
>TRBV30|TRBJ2-3|TRBD2|.
TGTGCCTGGAACCCGATCAGGACTAGCGAACCAGATACGCAGTATTTT
CAWNPIRTSEPDTQYF
>TRBV5-4|TRBJ2-6|TRBD2|.
TGTGCCAGCAGCCCACCTAGCGGGAGGCTAGCTGGGGCCAACGTCCTGACTTTC
CASSPPSGRLAGANVLTF
>TRBV12-3/TRBV12-4|TRBJ2-2|.|.
TGTGCCAGCAGTTTTCGGTCCAGGCCGAACACCGGGGAGCTGTTTTTT
CASSFRSRPNTGELFF
>TRBV20-1|TRBJ2-1|.|.
TGCAGTGCCACCACAGCCTTTGGGTACAATGAGCAGTTCTTC
CSATTAFGYNEQFF
>TRBV11-3|TRBJ2-2|TRBD1|.
TGTGCCAGCAGCCCCCGGACAGGGTTTAACACCGGGGAGCTGTTTTTT
CASSPRTGFNTGELFF
>TRBV30|TRBJ1-5|.|.
TGTGCCTGGAGTGGAGGACAGCGAAATCAGCCCCAGCATTTT
CAWSGGQRNQPQHF
>TRBV9|TRBJ1-2|.|.
TGTGCCAGCAGCGCCTCCTCCGGGGCCCCAAACTATGGCTACACCTTC
CASSASSGAPNYGYTF
>TRBV7-9|TRBJ1-1|TRBD1|.
TGTGCCAGCAGCTTCTCGGACAGGAATAGTGAAGCTTTCTTT
CASSFSDRNSEAFF
>TRBV6-5|TRBJ1-1|.|.
TGTGCCAGCACCCGGGGGGGGAACACTGAAGCTTTCTTT
CASTRGGNTEAFF
>TRBV29-1|TRBJ2-5|.|.
TGCAGCGTTGAACCCGGGGAAGAGACCCAGTACTTC
CSVEPGEETQYF
>TRBV6-1|TRBJ2-6|.|.
TGTGCCAGCAAAGGGTCAGGGTTATCTGGGGCCAACGTCCTGACTTTC
CASKGSGLSGANVLTF
>TRBV7-2|TRBJ2-7|.|.
TGTGCCAGCAGCTTATACGTGGGGCCAGCCTACGAGCAGTACTTC
CASSLYVGPAYEQYF
>TRBV20-1|TRBJ2-7|TRBD1|.
TGCAGTGCTAGAGATCCAGGACAGGGGGGACGCTACGAGCAGTACTTC
CSARDPGQGGRYEQYF
>TRBV5-4|TRBJ2-3|.|.
TGTGCCAGCAGCTTGTATCGCGGTAGCACAGATACGCAGTATTTT
CASSLYRGSTDTQYF
>TRBV9|TRBJ2-5|TRBD2|few
TGTGCCAGCAGCGTGGGGCTAGCGGGAGTGGAGACCCAGTACTTC
CASSVGLAGVETQYF
>TRBV28|TRBJ1-2|.|.
TGTGCCACCCGGACAGTCTATGGCTACACCTTC
CATRTVYGYTF